What follows are 15 T cell receptor beta chains derived from one specimen sequenced in a study of patients and donors after allogeneic stem cell transplantation. TCRdb redid the calling of the RT-PCR reads with MiXCR, one entry per CDR3 protein. The sample consists of fewer than 30,000 distinct CDR3 sequences, 8% to 10% of them appearing once. Source material: blood, either unsorted or a sorted T cell fraction (not recorded which). The receptor set was obtained from a human donor who was either an allogeneic HSCT recipient or a stem cell or donor lymphocyte infusion donor (not recorded which). It is not recorded whose cells these are; they may come from a transplant donor.

This clonotype has at least ten counts. The chain recombines TRBV18 with TRBJ2-1; D is possibly TRBD2 (5 bases). The CDR3 spans 15 residues. Germline V gene sequence: CDR1 KGHSH, CDR2 LQKENI. V was pared by 2 bases and J by 6 bases, with 14 bases between. This CDR3 is CASSPGLARPNEQFF. DNA for the CDR3: TGTGCCAGCTCACCAGGGCTAGCCCGGCCCAATGAGCAGTTCTTC. Combining the CDR3 with reference TRBV18 and TRBJ2-1 gives the whole variable domain NAGVMQNPRHLVRRRGQEARLRCSPMKGHSHVYWYRQLPEEGLKFMVYLQKENIIDESGMPKERFSAEFPKEGPSILRIQQVVRGDSAAYFCASSPGLARPNEQFFGPGTRLTVL.

This clonotype was picked up a small number of times. The DNA of the CDR3 is TGTGCCATCAGCTCCCACCCTCTACGATACGAGCAGTACTTC. The encoded protein is CAISSHPLRYEQYF. The genes are TRBV10-3 and TRBJ2-7, with no clear D. CDR1 is ENHRY and CDR2 is SYGVKD in the germline V gene. Between the trimmed V and J ends, which lost 6 bases and 4 bases, there was a span of 16 bases. The CDR3 contains 14 residues.

The chain uses TRBV7-9 and TRBJ2-5; D remains unclear. This CDR3 has 13 residues. Trimming took 3 bases from V and 1 from J, leaving 6 bases between them. Germline CDR1 is SEHNR and CDR2 is FQNEAQ (reference sequence). As DNA, the CDR3 is TGTGCCAGCAGCTTTGGTTCCCAAGAGACCCAGTACTTC. Translating it yields CASSFGSQETQYF.

This clonotype was detected ten times or more. V and J are TRBV5-1 and TRBJ2-7, with unresolved D. V lost 0 bases and J 4 bases, leaving 14 bases between the germline ends. CDR1 and CDR2 from the germline V gene are SGHRS and YFSETQ. This CDR3 has 15 residues. The CDR3 nucleotides are TGCGCCAGCAGCTTGGCCCCCTACAGCGAATACGAGCAGTACTTC. Its protein product is CASSLAPYSEYEQYF.

This clonotype was counted at least ten times. The V gene is TRBV12-3 or TRBV12-4, the J gene TRBJ2-5, with 7 nucleotides matching TRBD1. The CDR3 totals 13 residues. J gave up 2 bases and V 5 bases, and 2 bases lay outside the gene matches. The CDR3 DNA reads TGTGCCAGCAGTACGACAGGGCAAGAGACCCAGTACTTC. This sequence encodes CASSTTGQETQYF.

In this sample, this clonotype turned up many times. The V call is TRBV5-8, the J call TRBJ2-7; 10 bases agree with TRBD1. The V and J ends lost 4 bases and 3 bases, in that order; junction bases with no gene match: 4. This CDR3 comprises 14 residues. Germline V gene data show CDR1 as SGHTS and CDR2 as YDEGEE. Here the CDR3 reads CASSRQGALYEQYF. The CDR3 coding sequence is TGTGCCAGCAGCCGACAGGGGGCTCTCTACGAGCAGTACTTC.

Only a few counts were recorded for this clonotype. V and J are TRBV2 and TRBJ2-7; no clear D gene. The germline V and J ends were trimmed by 5 bases and 4 bases, with 12 bases remaining between them. The CDR3 is made up of 13 amino acids. Per the germline V gene, CDR1 is SNHLY and CDR2 is FYNNEI. The CDR3 is CASSRTPGYEQYF. The CDR3, as DNA: TGTGCCAGCAGTCGAACCCCCGGTTACGAGCAGTACTTC.

Ten or more counts support this clonotype. The chain couples TRBV10-2 to TRBJ1-1; D not certain. With 6 bases removed from V and 3 bases from J, the gap between germline ends came to 8 bases. Germline CDR1 and CDR2: WSHSY and SAAADI. The length of the CDR3 is 12 residues. The CDR3 region has the DNA TGCGCCAGCAGAGGTCAGTACACTGAAGCTTTCTTT. It codes for CASRGQYTEAFF.

This clonotype was seen many times. V gene TRBV6-8 combines with J gene TRBJ1-1; 8 positions match TRBD1. V gave up 1 base and J gave up 0 bases; unmatched junction bases: 10. From germline, CDR1 is MNHGY and CDR2 SAAAGT. The CDR3 is 18 residues long. CDR3 amino acids: CASSYLAGTGGMNTEAFF. The CDR3 coding sequence is TGTGCCAGCAGTTACTTAGCCGGGACAGGAGGGATGAACACTGAAGCTTTCTTT.

This clonotype came up a few times. This sequence joins TRBV28 and TRBJ1-5, with D perhaps matching TRBD1 (5 bases). This CDR3 is 13 amino acids long. Germline CDR1 MDHEN, CDR2 SYDVKM. V gave up 6 bases and J gave up 9 bases, with 15 bases separating them. CDR3 in DNA: TGTGCCAGCAGCGACAGCTACAGCCGGCCCCAGCATTTT. Translation gives CASSDSYSRPQHF.

This chain's CDR3 is CASSFEGGVVYEQYF. The CDR3 region has the DNA TGTGCCAGCAGTTTTGAGGGGGGGGTGGTCTACGAGCAGTACTTC. The chain employs TRBV28 and TRBJ2-7; tentatively, D is TRBD2 (7 bases). Deletions cut 3 bases from V and 3 bases from J, with 15 bases between. CDR3 length: 15 residues. Germline-derived CDR1 and CDR2 are MDHEN and SYDVKM.

This clonotype was counted only a few times. The chain recombines TRBV20-1 with TRBJ2-5; 8 nucleotides agree with TRBD2. The CDR3 is 17 amino acids. Trimming cost V 3 bases and J 1 base; bases outside gene matches: 13. Germline V gene data show CDR1 as DFQATT and CDR2 as SNEGSKA (reference sequence). The CDR3 DNA reads TGCAGTGCTAGGGGGCATGGGTCGGGGGGGCCCCAAGAGACCCAGTACTTC. Translating gives CSARGHGSGGPQETQYF.

The table lists this clonotype with many counts. This chain links TRBV19 with TRBJ1-5; D not certain. In germline, CDR1 is LNHDA, CDR2 SQIVND (reference sequence). There are 13 residues in the CDR3. V lost 3 bases and J 5 bases, leaving 8 bases between the germline ends. CDR3 coding DNA: TGTGCCAGTAGTATGACCTTCCATCAGCCCCAGCATTTT. Its protein is CASSMTFHQPQHF. The entire variable domain, with the rest obtained from reference TRBV19 and TRBJ1-5, is as follows: DGGITQSPKYLFRKEGQNVTLSCEQNLNHDAMYWYRQDPGQGLRLIYYSQIVNDFQKGDIAEGYSVSREKKESFPLTVTSAQKNPTAFYLCASSMTFHQPQHFGDGTRLSIL.

This clonotype was counted between two and nine times. The chain employs TRBV6-2 or TRBV6-3 and TRBJ2-7; TRBD2 matches at 9 bases. Losses at the gene ends were 1 base for V and 5 bases for J; bases not matched to a gene: 9. Germline V CDR1 and CDR2: MNHEY, SVGEGT. The CDR3 sequence is 16 residues long. The CDR3 nucleotides read TGTGCCAGCAGTTACTTTAGCGGGAGATGGGTCCACGAGCAGTACTTC. Its translation is CASSYFSGRWVHEQYF.

This clonotype was seen more than once but under ten times. The chain's CDR3 is CASSVASSSYEQYF. The CDR3 DNA sequence: TGTGCCAGCAGCGTAGCCTCTAGCTCCTACGAGCAGTACTTC. The chain uses TRBV9 and TRBJ2-7; the D is unclear. Trimming took 0 bases from V and 0 from J, leaving 7 bases between them. The germline CDR1 and CDR2 sequences are SGDLS and YYNGEE. The CDR3 is 14 amino acids.